The TCR beta chain under discussion was sequenced for a study of cytomegalovirus exposure and HLA in healthy donors. Study findings and constraints: As a later analysis revealed, the rate of TCR association differed by HLA locus, with DRB1 most and HLA-C fewest. Available immune exposure information was restricted to CMV serostatus only.

Worth noting for this clone: The antigen remains unidentified.

The PCR ran on 60 Vbeta and 13 Jbeta primers. Only in-frame clones appear in the TCRdb table, and some are missing; sequencing was by immunoSEQ multiplex PCR. The sample lists about 120,000 clones, 80% occurring once. CDR3 size: 16 residues. V was cut by 1 base and J by 4 bases, with 15 bases left in between. This chain joins TRBV23-1 and TRBJ2-3; unclear D gene. TRBV23-1 is labeled an ORF, and its function is uncertain. The sequence derives from a male donor in good health and CMV-seronegative. What was sequenced was PBMCs. The CDR3 DNA sequence: TGCGCCAGCAGTCAATTGGCCGGTACTAACGCAGATACGCAGTATTTT. This gives the protein CASSQLAGTNADTQYF.